Each of the 9 T cell receptor beta chains below was sequenced from the same sample in a study of OX40 agonist ivuxolimab in advanced cancers. Data came from immunoSEQ multiplex PCR; TCRdb stores just in-frame clones and leaves some out. The sample lists tens of thousands of clones, around 87% occurring once. The material sequenced was CD4+ or CD8+ T cells sorted from blood, taken in a trial of the OX40 agonist ivuxolimab. Source of these receptors: an adult with an advanced solid tumor such as melanoma, head and neck, liver or kidney cancer.

The chain couples TRBV28 to TRBJ1-1; D remains unclear. V lost 2 bases, J lost 6 bases, and 4 bases lay in between. CDR1 is MDHEN and CDR2 is SYDVKM in the germline V gene. The CDR3 sequence is 11 residues long. The chain's CDR3 is CASSLVAEAFF. CDR3 nucleotides: TGTGCCAGCAGTTTAGTCGCTGAAGCTTTCTTT.

This clone came up a few times. The V gene is TRBV25-1, the J gene TRBJ2-3; 7 bases are a match to TRBD2. Germline V gene data show CDR1 as MGHDK and CDR2 as SYGVNS. The trim removed 6 bases at V and 2 bases at J, leaving 8 bases unmatched. The CDR3 totals 15 residues. CDR3 in DNA: TGTGCCAGCAGCCTAATCGGGACTAACACAGATACGCAGTATTTT. This encodes CASSLIGTNTDTQYF.

The rearrangement joins TRBV11-3 to TRBJ2-1; unclear D gene. V lost 7 bases, J lost 4 bases, and 14 bases lay in between. The CDR3 extends over 14 amino acids. The germline gives CDR1 SGHNT, CDR2 YENEEA. CDR3 bases: TGTGCCAGCATGACGATGGGCCAATACAATGAGCAGTTCTTC. Residues: CASMTMGQYNEQFF.

This rearrangement joins TRBV5-1 to TRBJ1-4, with unresolved D. The V end was cut by 4 bases, the J end by 3 bases, with 10 bases between. The CDR3 has 14 amino acids. Germline lookup yields CDR1 SGHRS and CDR2 YFSETQ. Here the CDR3 reads CASSHGQSNEKLFF. The DNA of the CDR3 is TGCGCCAGCAGCCATGGGCAGTCTAATGAAAAACTGTTTTTT. Filled out from reference TRBV5-1 and TRBJ1-4, the complete variable domain reads KAGVTQTPRYLIKTRGQQVTLSCSPISGHRSVSWYQQTPGQGLQFLFEYFSETQRNKGNFPGRFSGRQFSNSRSEMNVSTLELGDSALYLCASSHGQSNEKLFFGSGTQLSVL.

The V gene is TRBV30, the J gene TRBJ2-4; no clear D gene. Germline loops: CDR1 GTSNPN, CDR2 SVGIG (reference sequence). The length of the CDR3 is 11 residues. V dropped 7 bases and J dropped 1 base, with 5 bases sitting between them. In DNA form, the CDR3 reads TGTGCCTCCCAGGCCAAAAACATTCAGTACTTC. Protein: CASQAKNIQYF.

The chain recombines TRBV30 with TRBJ1-1; TRBD1 aligns across 7 bases. CDR3 length: 13 residues. Germline CDR1 and CDR2: GTSNPN and SVGIG (reference sequence). V shed 5 bases and J 4 bases; nucleotides not matched to a gene: 7. Written as DNA, the CDR3 is TGTGCCTGGGACACTCAGGGGGTCACTGAAGCTTTCTTT. Its translation is CAWDTQGVTEAFF.

This chain uses TRBV4-3 with TRBJ1-5; D remains unclear. The CDR3 has 14 amino acids. The V gene lost 0 bases and the J gene lost 5 bases, with 8 bases spanning the gap. Germline CDR1 LGHNA, CDR2 YSLEER. This CDR3 reads CASSQDHADQPQHF. CDR3 nucleotide sequence: TGCGCCAGCAGCCAAGACCATGCGGATCAGCCCCAGCATTTT.

This clone was observed once. The chain is built from TRBV14 and TRBJ2-1; D call uncertain. The CDR3 totals 15 residues. From germline, CDR1 is SGHDN and CDR2 FVKESK. V gave up 2 bases and J gave up 5 bases, with 13 bases separating them. The CDR3 coding sequence is TGTGCCAGCAGCCAACTTCTTGCGGTACACAATGAGCAGTTCTTC. Protein: CASSQLLAVHNEQFF.

V usage is TRBV21-1 and J usage is TRBJ2-1; the tabulated D call, TRBD2, remains unverified against the DNA. TRBV21-1 represents a pseudogene. CDR3 length equals 15 residues. The CDR3 coding sequence is TGTGCCAGCAGACTAGCGGGAGGGGATTACAATGAGCAGTTCTTC. Amino acids: CASRLAGGDYNEQFF.